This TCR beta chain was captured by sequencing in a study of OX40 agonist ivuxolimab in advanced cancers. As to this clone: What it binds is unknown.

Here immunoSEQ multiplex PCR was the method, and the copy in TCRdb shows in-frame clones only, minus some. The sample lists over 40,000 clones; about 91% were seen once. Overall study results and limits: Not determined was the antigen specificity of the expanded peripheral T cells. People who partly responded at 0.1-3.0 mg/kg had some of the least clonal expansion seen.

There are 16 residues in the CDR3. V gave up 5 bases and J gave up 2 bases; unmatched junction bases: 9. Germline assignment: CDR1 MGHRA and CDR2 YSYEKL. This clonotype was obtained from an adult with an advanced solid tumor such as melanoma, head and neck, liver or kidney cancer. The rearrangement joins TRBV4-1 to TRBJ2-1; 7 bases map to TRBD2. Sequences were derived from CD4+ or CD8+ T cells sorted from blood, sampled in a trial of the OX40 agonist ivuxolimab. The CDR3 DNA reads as TGCGCCAGCAGCGATACAATCGGGAGGACCTACAATGAGCAGTTCTTC. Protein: CASSDTIGRTYNEQFF.